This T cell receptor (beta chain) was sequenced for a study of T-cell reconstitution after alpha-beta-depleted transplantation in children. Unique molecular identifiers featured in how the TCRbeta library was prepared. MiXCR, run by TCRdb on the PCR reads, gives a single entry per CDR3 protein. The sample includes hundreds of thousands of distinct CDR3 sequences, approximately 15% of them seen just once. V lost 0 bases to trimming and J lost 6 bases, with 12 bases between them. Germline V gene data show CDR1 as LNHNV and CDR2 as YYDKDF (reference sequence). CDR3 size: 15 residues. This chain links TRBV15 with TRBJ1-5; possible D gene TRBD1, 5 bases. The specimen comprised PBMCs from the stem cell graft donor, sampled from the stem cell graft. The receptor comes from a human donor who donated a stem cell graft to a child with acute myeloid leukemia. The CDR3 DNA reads TGTGCCACCAGCAGAGATAAGGGGATCAGTCAGCCCCAGCATTTT. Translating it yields CATSRDKGISQPQHF.